The 19 T cell receptor beta chains given below trace back to one sample, sequenced in a study of graft-versus-host responses after intestinal transplantation. Their specific antigens are unknown. TCRdb's table, derived via immunoSEQ multiplex PCR, lists solely in-frame clones and lacks some. This sample has more than 95,000 clones, with 87% found just once. Specimen: unstimulated CD4+ T cells sorted from spleen or lymph node cells, collected before intestinal transplant. These receptor sequences come from a human donor who received an intestinal transplant.

The chain recombines TRBV6-4 with TRBJ2-3, with D perhaps TRBD2 (7 bases). The germline gives CDR1 MRHNA, CDR2 SNTAGT. The CDR3 contains 15 residues. Trimming left V 2 bases short and J 4 bases short, with 13 bases between. The CDR3 sequence: CASSDRGAEADTQYF. In DNA form, the CDR3 reads TGTGCCAGCAGTGACCGGGGGGCGGAGGCAGATACGCAGTATTTT.

The chain combines TRBV4-2 with TRBJ2-2; 7 bases line up with TRBD1. The V segment lost 4 bases and the J segment 3 bases; nucleotides outside the gene matches: 5. Germline lookup yields CDR1 LGHNA and CDR2 YNFKEQ. The CDR3 runs 15 residues. The CDR3 DNA sequence: TGTGCCAGCAGCCGAAGGGACAGCTACACCGGGGAGCTGTTTTTT. It is translated as CASSRRDSYTGELFF.

This clone was found once. J is TRBJ2-1 and V is TRBV4-1; D gene ambiguous. V was shortened by 4 bases and J by 0 bases, with 19 bases between the two germline ends. Per germline, CDR1 MGHRA and CDR2 YSYEKL. The CDR3 has 18 residues. CDR3 sequence reads: CASSRITRAAVSYNEQFF. The CDR3 DNA reads TGCGCCAGCAGCCGAATAACCAGAGCCGCCGTCTCCTACAATGAGCAGTTCTTC.

This clone appeared a few times. J is TRBJ1-1 and V is TRBV5-5; D perhaps matches TRBD1 (6 bases). Germline V gene sequence: CDR1 SGHKS, CDR2 YYEKEE (reference sequence). With 4 bases removed from V and 11 bases from J, the gap between germline ends came to 18 bases. The CDR3 has 13 amino acids. The CDR3 here is CASSPGTTPQAFF. CDR3 DNA sequence: TGTGCCAGCAGCCCCGGGACAACGCCCCAGGCTTTCTTT.

This sequence joins TRBV5-5 and TRBJ2-7, with 7 bases that match TRBD1. Germline V gene sequence: CDR1 SGHKS, CDR2 YYEKEE (reference sequence). The CDR3 totals 16 residues. J lost 0 bases, V lost 4 bases, and 10 bases had no gene match. This chain's CDR3 is CASSPTPGTDSYEQYF. The CDR3, as DNA: TGTGCCAGCAGCCCCACCCCCGGGACAGACTCCTACGAGCAGTACTTC.

CDR3 nucleotides: TGTGCCACCGAAGACTCTGGAAACACCATATATTTT. This gives the protein CATEDSGNTIYF. The genes are TRBV28 and TRBJ1-3; D is ambiguous. This CDR3 contains 12 residues. The V end was cut by 10 bases, the J end by 0 bases, with 7 bases between. Per the germline V gene, CDR1 is MDHEN and CDR2 is SYDVKM.

V is TRBV6-1 and J is TRBJ2-4, with D perhaps matching TRBD2 (6 bases). Germline CDR1 reads MNHNS; CDR2 reads SASEGT. The CDR3 has 14 amino acids. The V end lost 6 bases, the J end lost 2 bases, and 11 bases lay between the germline ends. CDR3 nucleotide sequence: TGTGCCAGCAGAGCAGGGAGGTCCAAAAACATTCAGTACTTC. Translating gives CASRAGRSKNIQYF.

The rearrangement links TRBV5-1 to TRBJ2-2, with 7 bases fitting TRBD1. This CDR3 comprises 12 residues. Germline V gives CDR1 SGHRS, CDR2 YFSETQ. The trim removed 5 bases at V and 7 bases at J, leaving 2 bases unmatched. The CDR3 coding sequence is TGCGCCAGCAGACAGGGGAACGGGGAGCTGTTTTTT. Translating gives CASRQGNGELFF.

V is TRBV7-3 and J is TRBJ2-1; 10 bases line up with TRBD2. The trim removed 5 bases at V and 8 bases at J, leaving 6 bases unmatched. Germline CDR1 is SGHTA and CDR2 is FQGTGA. This CDR3 is built from 14 residues. The CDR3 region is CASSLSGTSDEQFF. Written as DNA, the CDR3 is TGTGCCAGCAGCCTCTCCGGGACTAGCGATGAGCAGTTCTTC.

The rearrangement links TRBV9 to TRBJ1-2; 8 positions match TRBD1. The CDR3 spans 15 residues. Germline values: CDR1 SGDLS, CDR2 YYNGEE. Trimming at V came to 2 bases and at J to 4 bases, leaving 7 bases not matched to a gene. In DNA form, the CDR3 reads TGTGCCAGCAGCGTGCAGGACAGGGCGACCTATGGCTACACCTTC. Its protein is CASSVQDRATYGYTF.

The chain recombines TRBV9 with TRBJ1-2, with unresolved D. Germline-derived CDR1 and CDR2 are SGDLS and YYNGEE. The germline V and J ends were trimmed by 4 bases and 8 bases, with 9 bases remaining between them. The CDR3 consists of 11 residues. Here the CDR3 reads CASSQNEGYTF. Here the CDR3 DNA reads TGTGCCAGCAGCCAGAATGAGGGCTACACCTTC. The variable domain in full, with the rest retrieved from reference TRBV9 and TRBJ1-2, is DSGVTQTPKHLITATGQRVTLRCSPRSGDLSVYWYQQSLDQGLQFLIQYYNGEERAKGNILERFSAQQFPDLHSELNLSSLELGDSALYFCASSQNEGYTFGSGTRLTVV.

The CDR3 reads CASSQSVEGANVLTF. CDR3 DNA: TGCGCCAGCAGCCAGTCAGTGGAGGGGGCCAACGTCCTGACTTTC. The rearrangement joins TRBV4-1 to TRBJ2-6; no clear D. The V end lost 3 bases, the J end lost 4 bases, and 10 bases lay between the germline ends. CDR3 length: 15 amino acids. The V gene's germline CDR1 is MGHRA and CDR2 YSYEKL.

The V and J genes are TRBV29-1 and TRBJ1-1, with unresolved D. The ends were cut back, 5 bases at V and 4 bases at J, with 17 bases in the middle. The CDR3 runs 14 residues. Germline V gives CDR1 SQVTM, CDR2 ANQGSEA. CDR3 bases: TGCAGCGTTCGGGGTAGTGGTGATGGCACTGAAGCTTTCTTT. Translation gives CSVRGSGDGTEAFF.

Note on this clone: The junction differs from germline at one of its ends, possibly a read error. The chain combines TRBV5-4 with TRBJ1-2; a possible D gene is TRBD1 (5 bases). CDR1 SGHNT and CDR2 YYREEE come from the germline V gene (reference sequence). This CDR3 contains 14 residues. The CDR3 DNA follows: TGTGCCAGCAGCTTTTCCGGGACTAATTATGGCTACACCTTC. It yields the protein CASSFSGTNYGYTF. The full variable domain, completed using reference TRBV5-4 and TRBJ1-2, is ETGVTQSPTHLIKTRGQQVTLRCSSQSGHNTVSWYQQALGQGPQFIFQYYREEENGRGNFPPRFSGLQFPNYSSELNVNALELDDSALYLCASSFSGTNYGYTFGSGTRLTVV.

The gene calls are TRBV4-1 and TRBJ2-2; TRBD1 is a possible D gene (5 bases). The CDR3 length is 16 residues. Germline V gives CDR1 MGHRA, CDR2 YSYEKL. V was clipped by 4 bases and J by 4 bases, with 16 bases between them. The CDR3, as DNA: TGCGCCAGCAGCCGATCTCCCACCACAGGCACCGGGGAGCTGTTTTTT. This codes for CASSRSPTTGTGELFF.

V is TRBV16 and J is TRBJ2-1, with TRBD2 as a possible D gene (5 bases). Per the germline V gene, CDR1 is KGHSY and CDR2 is FQNENV. There are 14 residues in the CDR3. V was shortened by 4 bases and J by 9 bases, with 16 bases between the two germline ends. This CDR3 reads CASSRPPKEGEQFF. The CDR3 DNA follows: TGTGCCAGCAGCCGACCCCCAAAAGAGGGTGAGCAGTTCTTC.

V and J are TRBV11-2 and TRBJ2-7; tentatively, D is TRBD2 (5 bases). CDR1 and CDR2 (germline): SGHAT, FQNNGV. The CDR3 is made up of 14 amino acids. Deletions cut 3 bases from V and 7 bases from J, with 16 bases between. Here the CDR3 reads CASSFRGASGEQYF. CDR3 sequence (DNA): TGTGCCAGCAGCTTTCGGGGAGCGTCGGGGGAGCAGTACTTC.

V gene TRBV5-1 combines with J gene TRBJ2-5; TRBD1 aligns across 8 bases. There are 15 residues in the CDR3. The V gene's germline CDR1 is SGHRS and CDR2 YFSETQ. V lost 4 bases to trimming and J lost 4 bases; unmatched junction nucleotides: 9. This CDR3 reads CASSPDRGVGETQYF. The CDR3 bases are TGCGCCAGCAGCCCAGACAGGGGAGTCGGAGAGACCCAGTACTTC.

The CDR3 nucleotides read TGCGCCAGCAGCCAAGGGGACAGGGTTGAAAAACTGTTTTTT. Encoded protein: CASSQGDRVEKLFF. V and J are TRBV4-1 and TRBJ1-4; 9 nucleotides match TRBD1. Germline V gives CDR1 MGHRA, CDR2 YSYEKL. The V and J ends lost 1 base and 7 bases, in that order; junction bases with no gene match: 1. The CDR3 runs to 14 residues.